This TCR beta chain was sequenced for a study of shared clonotypes between healthy human individuals. Study context: The donor pool was made up of two women and a few men aged 18 to 49. Regarding the study as a whole: Non-shared clonotypes showed lower generation probabilities than clonotypes common to all four donors.

Comment on this clone: Its specificity is not known. A single base separates this from a much larger clone, so it may be a read error. This same CDR3 is encoded by further DNA sequences in the sample.

Deletions cut 4 bases from V and 1 base from J, with 4 bases between. The CDR3 totals 11 residues. Germline V gene data show CDR1 as SQVTM and CDR2 as ANQGSEA. Every immunoSEQ plate was one replicate of a subset's evenly spread DNA. Some clones are missing from TCRdb's copy, which holds only in-frame ones; the method was immunoSEQ multiplex PCR. Here the sample spans about 980,000 clones, about three quarters being singletons. Sequenced input: memory CD4+ T cells sorted from blood. As for subset: CD45RA-negative fraction. The V and J genes are TRBV29-1 and TRBJ1-1; no clear D. This TCR derives from a man between 18 and 29 years old in good health. The CDR3 is CSVGRNTEAFF. DNA of the CDR3: TGCAGCGTTGGTCGGAACACTGAAGCTTTCTTT.